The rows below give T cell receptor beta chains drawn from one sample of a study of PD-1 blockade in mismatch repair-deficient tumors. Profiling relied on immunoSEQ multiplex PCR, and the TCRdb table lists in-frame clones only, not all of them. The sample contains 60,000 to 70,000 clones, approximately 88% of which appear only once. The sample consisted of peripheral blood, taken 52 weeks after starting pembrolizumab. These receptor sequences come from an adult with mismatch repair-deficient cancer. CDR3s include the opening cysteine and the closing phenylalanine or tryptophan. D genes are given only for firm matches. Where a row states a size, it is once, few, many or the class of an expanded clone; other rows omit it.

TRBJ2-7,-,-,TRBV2,CASSGRKDYEQYF,TGTGCCAGCAGTGGGCGGAAGGACTACGAGCAGTACTTC
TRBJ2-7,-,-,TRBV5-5,CASSLWLAGVTEQYF,TGTGCCAGCAGCTTGTGGCTGGCAGGGGTAACCGAGCAGTACTTC
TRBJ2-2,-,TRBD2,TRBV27,CASSPKTSGTGELFF,TGTGCCAGCAGTCCAAAGACTAGCGGGACCGGGGAGCTGTTTTTT
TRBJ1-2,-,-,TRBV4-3,CASSQDSNTGNGYTF,TGCGCCAGCAGCCAAGATAGTAACACAGGGAATGGCTACACCTTC
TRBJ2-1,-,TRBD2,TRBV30,CAWSQIAGANNEQFF,TGTGCCTGGAGCCAAATAGCGGGAGCAAATAATGAGCAGTTCTTC
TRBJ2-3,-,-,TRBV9,CASSQLGGTGTDTQYF,TGTGCCAGCAGCCAGTTGGGAGGGACAGGCACAGATACGCAGTATTTT
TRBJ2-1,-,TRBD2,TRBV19,CASSPGLAGVFSYNEQFF,TGTGCCAGTAGTCCGGGACTAGCGGGAGTCTTCTCCTACAATGAGCAGTTCTTC
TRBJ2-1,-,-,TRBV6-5,CASSFVSSYNEQFF,TGTGCCAGCAGTTTTGTGAGCTCCTACAATGAGCAGTTCTTC
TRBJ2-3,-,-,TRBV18,CASSPLTRDTQYF,TGTGCCAGCTCACCACTCACCCGGGATACGCAGTATTTT
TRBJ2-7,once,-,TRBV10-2,CASSEYHYEQYF,TGCGCCAGCAGTGAGTATCACTACGAGCAGTACTTC
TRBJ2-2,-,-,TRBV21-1,CASSKQEGRTAWAGELFF,TGTGCCAGCAGCAAACAAGAAGGTCGGACAGCGTGGGCCGGGGAGCTGTTTTTT
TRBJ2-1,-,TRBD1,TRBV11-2,CASSPTGDDEQFF,TGTGCCAGCAGCCCGACAGGGGATGATGAGCAGTTCTTC
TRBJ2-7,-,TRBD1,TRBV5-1,CASSKGTGSEQYF,TGCGCCAGCAGCAAAGGGACAGGCTCCGAGCAGTACTTC
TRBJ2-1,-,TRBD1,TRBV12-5,CASGLVLAGGSYNEQFF,TGTGCTAGTGGTTTGGTACTGGCAGGGGGCTCCTACAATGAGCAGTTCTTC
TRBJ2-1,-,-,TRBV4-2,CASSPPLRPEQFF,TGTGCCAGCAGCCCCCCGCTCCGGCCTGAGCAGTTCTTC
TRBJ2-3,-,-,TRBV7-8,CASSPRPRGRTDTQYF,TGTGCCAGCAGCCCGCGACCCCGGGGGAGGACAGATACGCAGTATTTT
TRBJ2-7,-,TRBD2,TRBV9,CASSAGTSGRSEQYF,TGTGCCAGCAGCGCCGGGACTAGCGGGAGGTCCGAGCAGTACTTC
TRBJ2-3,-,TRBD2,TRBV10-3,CAISAERERDTQYF,TGTGCCATCAGTGCTGAGCGGGAGAGAGATACGCAGTATTTT
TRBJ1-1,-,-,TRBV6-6,CASSYSSGARTEAFF,TGTGCCAGCAGTTACTCTTCGGGGGCTCGCACTGAAGCTTTCTTT
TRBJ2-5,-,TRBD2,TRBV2,CASSEGTSGQETQYF,TGTGCCAGCAGTGAGGGGACTAGCGGGCAAGAGACCCAGTACTTC
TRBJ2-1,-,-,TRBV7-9,CASSLPGLYNEQFF,TGTGCCAGCAGCTTACCAGGACTTTACAATGAGCAGTTCTTC
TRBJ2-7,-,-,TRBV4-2,CASSPRRTVQAYEQYF,TGTGCCAGCAGCCCTCGCAGAACCGTCCAAGCCTACGAGCAGTACTTC
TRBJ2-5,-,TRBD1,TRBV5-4,CASSSDRGLETQYF,TGTGCCAGCAGCTCTGACAGGGGGCTGGAGACCCAGTACTTC
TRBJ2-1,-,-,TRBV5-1,CASRVADEQFF,TGCGCCAGCAGAGTAGCCGATGAGCAGTTCTTC
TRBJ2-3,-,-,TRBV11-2,CASSLEVDIFYTDTQYF,TGTGCCAGCAGCTTGGAAGTAGACATTTTCTACACAGATACGCAGTATTTT
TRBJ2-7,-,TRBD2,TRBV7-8,CASSPRTSGATYEQYF,TGTGCCAGCAGCCCAAGGACTAGCGGAGCCACCTACGAGCAGTACTTC
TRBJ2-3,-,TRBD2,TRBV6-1,CASSEGTSGSTSTDTQYF,TGTGCCAGCAGTGAGGGGACTAGCGGGAGCACTAGCACAGATACGCAGTATTTT
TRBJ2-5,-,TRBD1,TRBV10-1,CASSESTGGLETQYF,TGCGCCAGCAGTGAGTCGACAGGGGGCTTGGAGACCCAGTACTTC
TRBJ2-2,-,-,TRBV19,CASSIDRSGELFF,TGTGCCAGTAGTATCGACAGGTCCGGGGAGCTGTTTTTT
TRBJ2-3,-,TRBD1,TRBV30,CAWTGTGDTDTQYF,TGTGCCTGGACGGGGACAGGGGACACAGATACGCAGTATTTT
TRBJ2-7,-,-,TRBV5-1,CASSLGAETAREQYF,TGCGCCAGCAGCTTGGGAGCGGAAACAGCGCGCGAGCAGTACTTC
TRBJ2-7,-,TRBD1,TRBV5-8,CASSPYRDRYYEQYF,TGTGCCAGCAGCCCTTACCGGGACAGGTACTACGAGCAGTACTTC
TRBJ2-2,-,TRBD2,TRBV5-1,CASSLVPGRLAVDTGELFF,TGCGCCAGCAGCTTGGTCCCGGGAAGACTAGCGGTAGACACCGGGGAGCTGTTTTTT
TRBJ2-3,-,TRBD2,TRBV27,CASSLLRTSDTDTQYF,TGTGCCAGCAGTTTACTCCGGACTAGCGACACAGATACGCAGTATTTT
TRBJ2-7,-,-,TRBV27,CASSLSPALSYEQYF,TGTGCCAGCAGTTTATCGCCAGCGCTCTCCTACGAGCAGTACTTC
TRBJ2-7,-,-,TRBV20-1,CSAIWGSEQYF,TGCAGTGCTATTTGGGGGTCCGAGCAGTACTTC
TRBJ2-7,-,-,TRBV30,CAWSTAYEQYF,TGTGCCTGGAGTACCGCCTACGAGCAGTACTTC
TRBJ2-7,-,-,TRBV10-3,CAISDQYEQYF,TGTGCCATCAGTGATCAATACGAGCAGTACTTC
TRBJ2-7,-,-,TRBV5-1,CASSLAGFREQYF,TGCGCCAGCAGCTTGGCCGGGTTTCGCGAGCAGTACTTC
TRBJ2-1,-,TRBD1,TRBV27,CASSLSSDRASQNEQFF,TGTGCCAGCAGTTTAAGTTCGGACAGGGCGTCACAAAATGAGCAGTTCTTC
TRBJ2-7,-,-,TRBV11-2,CASTSPGLSSYEQYF,TGTGCCAGCACCTCACCCGGACTTTCCTCCTACGAGCAGTACTTC
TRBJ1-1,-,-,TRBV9,CASSVGWDRVNTEAFF,TGTGCCAGCAGCGTAGGCTGGGACCGGGTAAACACTGAAGCTTTCTTT
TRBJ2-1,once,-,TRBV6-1,CASMAGAHEQFF,TGTGCCAGCATGGCAGGGGCGCATGAGCAGTTCTTC
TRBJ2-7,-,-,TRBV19,CASSIAAGTYEQYF,TGTGCCAGTAGTATAGCGGCAGGAACCTACGAGCAGTACTTC
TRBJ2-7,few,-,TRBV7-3,CASSLGGTGPYEQYF,TGTGCCAGCAGCCTCGGGGGGACAGGTCCCTACGAGCAGTACTTC
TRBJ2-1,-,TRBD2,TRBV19,CASSIQTAGGVNEQFF,TGTGCCAGTAGTATACAAACGGCGGGAGGGGTGAATGAGCAGTTCTTC
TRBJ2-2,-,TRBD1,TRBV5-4,CASSRGQVDTGELFF,TGTGCCAGCAGCCGGGGACAGGTCGACACCGGGGAGCTGTTTTTT
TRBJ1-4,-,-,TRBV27,CASSTTGQHNEKLFF,TGTGCCAGCAGTACAACGGGACAACATAATGAAAAACTGTTTTTT
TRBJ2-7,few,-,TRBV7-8,CASTPLQGAYEQYF,TGTGCCAGCACCCCATTACAGGGAGCCTACGAGCAGTACTTC
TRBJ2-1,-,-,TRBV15,CATSRDGYNEQFF,TGTGCCACCAGCAGAGATGGGTACAATGAGCAGTTCTTC
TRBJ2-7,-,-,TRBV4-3,CASSQDSKAYEQYF,TGCGCCAGCAGCCAAGACAGCAAAGCCTACGAGCAGTACTTC
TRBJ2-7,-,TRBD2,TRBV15,CATSRLAGSYEQYF,TGTGCCACCAGCAGACTAGCGGGGTCCTACGAGCAGTACTTC
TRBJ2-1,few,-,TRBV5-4,CASKEPGPNEQFF,TGTGCCAGCAAGGAACCGGGGCCCAATGAGCAGTTCTTC
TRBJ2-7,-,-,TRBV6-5,CASSWRASYEQYF,TGTGCCAGCAGTTGGAGGGCCTCCTACGAGCAGTACTTC
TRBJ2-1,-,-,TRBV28,CAWGDSYNEQFF,TGTGCTTGGGGGGACTCCTACAATGAGCAGTTCTTC
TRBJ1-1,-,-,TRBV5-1,CASSLGQPGRGAFF,TGCGCCAGCAGCTTGGGACAACCTGGAAGAGGAGCTTTCTTT
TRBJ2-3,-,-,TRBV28,CASSLTDTQYF,TGTGCCAGCAGTTTGACAGATACGCAGTATTTT
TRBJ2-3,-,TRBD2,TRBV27,CASSYSGGFTDTQYF,TGTGCCAGCAGTTACTCGGGAGGGTTCACAGATACGCAGTATTTT
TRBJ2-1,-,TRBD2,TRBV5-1,CASSLVGAGGNEQFF,TGCGCCAGCAGCTTGGTGGGGGCGGGGGGCAATGAGCAGTTCTTC